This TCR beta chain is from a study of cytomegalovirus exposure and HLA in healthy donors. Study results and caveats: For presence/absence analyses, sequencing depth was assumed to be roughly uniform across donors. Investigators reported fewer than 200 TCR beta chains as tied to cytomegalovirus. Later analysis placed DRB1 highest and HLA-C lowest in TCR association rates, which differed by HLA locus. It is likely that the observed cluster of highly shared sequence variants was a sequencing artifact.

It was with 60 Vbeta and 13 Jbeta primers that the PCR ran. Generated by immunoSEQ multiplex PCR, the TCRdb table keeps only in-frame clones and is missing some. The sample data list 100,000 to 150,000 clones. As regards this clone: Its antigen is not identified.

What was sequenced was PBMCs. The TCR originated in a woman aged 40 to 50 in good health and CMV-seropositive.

In nucleotides, the CDR3 is TGCGCCAGCAGCCTCGGGGGACTAGCGCTGCGCGAGCAGTACTTC. It is translated as CASSLGGLALREQYF. The V call is TRBV10-2, the J call TRBJ2-7; 10 bases agree with TRBD2. Germline V lookup: CDR1 WSHSY, CDR2 SAAADI. The length of the CDR3 is 15 residues. Trimming removed 6 bases from V and 6 bases from J; junction bases left unmatched: 11.